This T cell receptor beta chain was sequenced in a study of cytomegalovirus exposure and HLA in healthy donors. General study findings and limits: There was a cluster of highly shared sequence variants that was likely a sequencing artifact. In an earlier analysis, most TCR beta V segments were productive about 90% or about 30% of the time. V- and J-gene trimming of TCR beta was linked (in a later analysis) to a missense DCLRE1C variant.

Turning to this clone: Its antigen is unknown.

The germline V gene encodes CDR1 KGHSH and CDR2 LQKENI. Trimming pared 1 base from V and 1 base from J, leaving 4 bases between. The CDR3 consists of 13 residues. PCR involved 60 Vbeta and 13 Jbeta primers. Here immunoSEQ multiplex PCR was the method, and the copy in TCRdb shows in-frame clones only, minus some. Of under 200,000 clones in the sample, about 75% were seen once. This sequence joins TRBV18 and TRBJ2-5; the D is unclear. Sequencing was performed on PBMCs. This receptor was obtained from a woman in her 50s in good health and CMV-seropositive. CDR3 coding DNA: TGTGCCAGCTCACCACTTCTCCAAGAGACCCAGTACTTC. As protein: CASSPLLQETQYF.